This T cell receptor (beta chain) was sequenced during a study of patients and donors after allogeneic stem cell transplantation. TCRdb re-called the RT-PCR reads through MiXCR, storing one row per CDR3 protein. This sample has about 8,800 distinct CDR3 sequences, with almost 4% found just once. This clonotype was seen only a few times. This sequence originates from a human donor who was either an allogeneic HSCT recipient or a stem cell or donor lymphocyte infusion donor (not recorded which). It is not recorded whose cells these are; they may come from a transplant donor. The material sequenced was blood, either unsorted or a sorted T cell fraction (not recorded which).

CDR3 sequence (DNA): TGTGCCAGCAGCCAAGATCACGCCAATGAGCAGTTCTTC. This sequence encodes CASSQDHANEQFF. The V gene is TRBV3-1, the J gene TRBJ2-1; D is undetermined. The length of the CDR3 is 13 residues. From germline, CDR1 is LGHDT and CDR2 YNNKEL (reference sequence). V gave up 0 bases and J gave up 6 bases, with 6 bases separating them.